Shown below are 32 T cell receptor beta chains from a single sample sequenced in a study of cytomegalovirus exposure and HLA in healthy donors. This table comes from immunoSEQ multiplex PCR, and its TCRdb copy is limited to in-frame clones, with some not included. This repertoire shows 110,000 or so clones, approximately 86% found once; its top ten account for approximately 4.5%. The specimen was PBMCs. The source of these receptors is a man aged 18 to 30 in good health and CMV-seropositive.

The V and J genes are TRBV28 and TRBJ2-7; D is ambiguous. The CDR3 contains 12 residues. Trimming stripped 2 bases from V and 4 bases from J, with 6 bases between. Germline CDR1 MDHEN, CDR2 SYDVKM. CDR3: CASSLTRYEQYF. CDR3 nucleotide sequence: TGTGCCAGCAGTTTAACCCGGTACGAGCAGTACTTC. Complete variable domain (other parts from reference TRBV28 and TRBJ2-7): DVKVTQSSRYLVKRTGEKVFLECVQDMDHENMFWYRQDPGLGLRLIYFSYDVKMKEKGDIPEGYSVSREKKERFSLILESASTNQTSMYLCASSLTRYEQYFGPGTRLTVT.

The chain carries TRBV4-1 and TRBJ1-2; 9 nucleotides line up with TRBD1. Trimming cost V 4 bases and J 2 bases; bases outside gene matches: 2. Looked up from germline, CDR1 is MGHRA and CDR2 is YSYEKL. The CDR3 runs to 14 residues. Here the CDR3 reads CASSPGQGNYGYTF. The CDR3 bases are TGCGCCAGCAGCCCCGGACAGGGGAACTATGGCTACACCTTC.

The chain joins TRBV28 to TRBJ1-1; no firm D call. This CDR3 spans 10 amino acids. The germline V gene has CDR1 MDHEN and CDR2 SYDVKM. The V and J ends lost 8 bases and 8 bases respectively, with 9 bases between them. The CDR3 loop is CASGRTEAFF. CDR3 sequence (DNA): TGTGCCAGCGGGAGGACCGAAGCTTTCTTT.

This sequence joins TRBV19 and TRBJ2-2; TRBD1 might be the D (6 bases). Between the trimmed V and J ends, which lost 5 bases and 1 base, there was a span of 8 bases. Germline assignment: CDR1 LNHDA and CDR2 SQIVND (reference sequence). The CDR3 is made up of 14 amino acids. The CDR3 DNA reads as TGTGCCAGTAGTCCGGACAGGAACACCGGGGAGCTGTTTTTT. Translating gives CASSPDRNTGELFF. Variable domain in full (rest from reference TRBV19 and TRBJ2-2): DGGITQSPKYLFRKEGQNVTLSCEQNLNHDAMYWYRQDPGQGLRLIYYSQIVNDFQKGDIAEGYSVSREKKESFPLTVTSAQKNPTAFYLCASSPDRNTGELFFGEGSRLTVL.

The rearrangement joins TRBV4-1 to TRBJ1-6; perhaps TRBD1 as D (5 bases). The germline V gene encodes CDR1 MGHRA and CDR2 YSYEKL. The ends were cut back, 4 bases at V and 1 base at J, with 14 bases in the middle. This CDR3 comprises 17 residues. The CDR3, as DNA: TGCGCCAGCAGCCCTCCAGGGTTCTTATCCTATAATTCACCCCTCCACTTT. It is translated as CASSPPGFLSYNSPLHF.

The chain couples TRBV6-6 to TRBJ1-1; 7 bases agree with TRBD1. The CDR3 has 15 amino acids. CDR1 is MNHNY and CDR2 is SVGAGI in the germline V gene (reference sequence). The ends lost 6 bases at V and 4 bases at J; junction bases unmatched: 11. CDR3 residues: CASRPPGTVPTEAFF. In nucleotides, the CDR3 is TGTGCCAGCAGACCCCCCGGGACAGTCCCCACTGAAGCTTTCTTT.

The J gene is TRBJ2-7, the V gene TRBV5-6, with 12 bases that match TRBD2. CDR1 and CDR2 (germline): SGHDT, YYEEEE. V lost 4 bases and J lost 2; bases outside the gene matches: 10. The CDR3 covers 17 residues. The CDR3 nucleotides read TGTGCCAGCAGCGGAAGGGATCTAGCGGGGGGGCCCTACGAGCAGTACTTC. Translating gives CASSGRDLAGGPYEQYF.

This sequence joins TRBV7-2 and TRBJ1-4; D is perhaps TRBD1 (5 bases). The CDR3 covers 15 residues. CDR1 and CDR2 (germline): SGHTA, FQGNSA. The V gene lost 4 bases and the J gene lost 7 bases, with 16 bases spanning the gap. The CDR3 region has the DNA TGTGCCAGCAGCTCAGCCAGGGCAGGTGGTGAAAAACTGTTTTTT. Encoded protein: CASSSARAGGEKLFF.

The chain employs TRBV7-9 and TRBJ2-1; 7 bases are shared with TRBD1. Losses at the gene ends were 5 bases for V and 5 bases for J; bases not matched to a gene: 6. CDR3 length: 14 residues. Looked up from germline, CDR1 is SEHNR and CDR2 is FQNEAQ (reference sequence). In DNA, the CDR3 is TGTGCCAGCAGCCACGGGGACAGTAACAATGAGCAGTTCTTC. It codes for CASSHGDSNNEQFF. The whole variable domain, filled in from reference TRBV7-9 and TRBJ2-1, reads DTGVSQNPRHKITKRGQNVTFRCDPISEHNRLYWYRQTLGQGPEFLTYFQNEAQLEKSRLLSDRFSAERPKGSFSTLEIQRTEQGDSAMYLCASSHGDSNNEQFFGPGTRLTVL.

The J gene is TRBJ1-3, the V gene TRBV6-5, with TRBD1 as a possible D gene (6 bases). V was pared by 0 bases and J by 4 bases, with 7 bases between. The CDR3 consists of 14 residues. Germline V CDR1 and CDR2: MNHEY, SVGAGI. CDR3 bases: TGTGCCAGCAGTTACTCGGGGACAGGAAACACCATATATTTT. It encodes CASSYSGTGNTIYF.

The V and J genes are TRBV7-2 and TRBJ2-2; D might be TRBD1 (6 bases). The CDR3 contains 17 residues. The V end lost 1 base, the J end lost 4 bases, and 16 bases lay between the germline ends. Germline V gene data show CDR1 as SGHTA and CDR2 as FQGNSA. The CDR3 nucleotides are TGTGCCAGCAGCTTAGTTTCCCCCGGGACACTCACCGGGGAGCTGTTTTTT. It codes for CASSLVSPGTLTGELFF.

CDR3 amino acids: CASSWDRGTEAFF. In DNA, the CDR3 is TGTGCCAGCAGCTGGGACAGGGGAACTGAAGCTTTCTTT. The J gene is TRBJ1-1, the V gene TRBV11-2, with 10 bases identical to TRBD1. Unmatched junction bases numbered 1, after V lost 4 bases and J lost 5 bases. The CDR3 has 13 amino acids. Per the germline V gene, CDR1 is SGHAT and CDR2 is FQNNGV.

This chain uses TRBV6-1 with TRBJ1-1; 7 nucleotides align to TRBD1. J was trimmed by 4 bases and V by 0 bases; bases with no gene match: 14. The CDR3 has 18 amino acids. Germline CDR1 and CDR2: MNHNS and SASEGT. The CDR3 is CASSEARGQIYRATEAFF. The CDR3 nucleotides read TGTGCCAGCAGTGAAGCGAGGGGGCAGATCTATCGGGCCACTGAAGCTTTCTTT.

This clone was picked up one time. The V call is TRBV18, the J call TRBJ2-3; no reliable D call. This CDR3 has 12 amino acids. V lost 5 bases and J 0 bases, leaving 3 bases between the germline ends. CDR1 is KGHSH, CDR2 LQKENI, per germline. The CDR3 protein is CASSYSTDTQYF. The CDR3 DNA reads TGTGCCAGCTCATATAGCACAGATACGCAGTATTTT.

The chain links TRBV5-6 to TRBJ1-5, with D possibly matching TRBD1 (5 bases). V was trimmed by 2 bases and J by 2 bases, leaving 11 bases between them. The CDR3 loop spans 15 amino acids. CDR1 SGHDT and CDR2 YYEEEE come from the germline V gene. CDR3 sequence: CASSFGGRGNQPQHF. CDR3 coding DNA: TGTGCCAGCAGCTTTGGGGGGAGAGGCAATCAGCCCCAGCATTTT.

The chain joins TRBV27 to TRBJ1-1, with D unclear. The V end lost 7 bases, the J end lost 12 bases, and 18 bases lay between the germline ends. CDR3 length equals 12 residues. Per germline, CDR1 MNHEY and CDR2 SMNVEV (reference sequence). The CDR3 is CASISWEQLPFF. The CDR3, as DNA: TGTGCCAGCATTAGCTGGGAGCAGCTTCCTTTCTTT.

The chain combines TRBV5-1 with TRBJ2-1; 8 bases align to TRBD1. This CDR3 comprises 14 residues. V trimming: 4 bases; J trimming: 3 bases; junction bases outside the gene matches: 3. Per the germline V gene, CDR1 is SGHRS and CDR2 is YFSETQ. CDR3 loop: CASSTGQGYNEQFF. The CDR3 bases are TGCGCCAGCAGCACTGGACAGGGCTACAATGAGCAGTTCTTC.

In this sample, this clone turned up a few times. The CDR3 loop reads CASSLPREREYF. CDR3 sequence (DNA): TGTGCCAGCAGTTTGCCCAGGGAAAGGGAGTACTTC. The chain employs TRBV28 and TRBJ2-7, with a tentative D call TRBD1 (5 bases). V was pared by 3 bases and J by 11 bases, with 14 bases between. This CDR3 is 12 amino acids long. Germline V lookup: CDR1 MDHEN, CDR2 SYDVKM.

The chain links TRBV4-3 to TRBJ1-2; D uncertain. The CDR3 spans 16 residues. Trimming stripped 0 bases from V and 7 bases from J, with 18 bases between. CDR1 is LGHNA and CDR2 is YSLEER in the germline V gene. DNA of the CDR3: TGCGCCAGCAGCCAAGATAGTCTCGCCCTCGGAGGTGGCTACACCTTC. Encoded protein: CASSQDSLALGGGYTF.

This rearrangement joins TRBV5-1 to TRBJ1-1; D is undetermined. V lost 4 bases and J lost 1, with 17 bases in between. This CDR3 spans 16 amino acids. In germline, CDR1 is SGHRS, CDR2 YFSETQ. The CDR3 reads CASSPVVGSGNTEAFF. CDR3 coding DNA: TGCGCCAGCAGCCCAGTTGTGGGGAGTGGGAACACTGAAGCTTTCTTT.

The rearrangement uses TRBV6-5 and TRBJ1-5; TRBD1 might be the D (5 bases). Germline CDR1 and CDR2: MNHEY and SVGAGI. The CDR3 consists of 14 residues. Trimming cost V 5 bases and J 0 bases, with 8 bases left between them. In nucleotides, the CDR3 is TGTGCCAGCAGTCGCGGGGGTAGCAATCAGCCCCAGCATTTT. It yields the protein CASSRGGSNQPQHF.

The V gene is TRBV7-2, the J gene TRBJ2-1, with unresolved D. This CDR3 has 16 amino acids. The germline gives CDR1 SGHTA, CDR2 FQGNSA. V was trimmed by 1 base and J by 9 bases, leaving 19 bases between them. The CDR3, as DNA: TGTGCCAGCAGCTTAGTAAGTCTAGGTTCCGGTCCTGAGCAGTTCTTC. It specifies CASSLVSLGSGPEQFF.

V is TRBV5-1 and J is TRBJ1-4, with 9 positions matching TRBD1. The CDR3 runs to 17 residues. Germline loops: CDR1 SGHRS, CDR2 YFSETQ. With 3 bases clipped from V and 7 bases from J, the junction kept 13 bases outside the gene matches. CDR3 loop: CASSSNPGQGFGEKLFF. CDR3 in DNA: TGCGCCAGCAGCTCTAACCCGGGACAGGGTTTCGGTGAAAAACTGTTTTTT.

This clone showed up just once. CDR3: CASSRSGSDTQYF. The DNA for the CDR3 is TGTGCCAGCAGCCGGTCAGGTTCAGATACGCAGTATTTT. V gene TRBV6-4 combines with J gene TRBJ2-3; D call uncertain. Between the trimmed V and J ends, which lost 6 bases and 4 bases, there was a span of 11 bases. The CDR3 loop spans 13 amino acids. Per the germline V gene, CDR1 is MRHNA and CDR2 is SNTAGT.

CDR3 nucleotides: TGTGCCAGCAGCTCTCGACAGGGGGTTCTCAATGAGCAGTTCTTC. It encodes CASSSRQGVLNEQFF. This sequence joins TRBV6-5 and TRBJ2-1; 9 bases fit TRBD1. With 6 bases clipped from V and 6 bases from J, the junction kept 9 bases outside the gene matches. The germline gives CDR1 MNHEY, CDR2 SVGAGI. This CDR3 is 15 amino acids long.

With regard to this clone: The germline gene is not matched at one end of the junction; a read error may be the cause. The chain is built from TRBV2 and TRBJ1-2; no clear D. The germline gives CDR1 SNHLY, CDR2 FYNNEI. The CDR3 has 12 residues. The DNA of the CDR3 is TGTGCCAGCCTCACAACCACCCAAATAATGTCCTTC. Protein sequence: CASLTTTQIMSF. Full variable domain (rest looked up from reference TRBV2 and TRBJ1-2): EPEVTQTPSHQVTQMGQEVILRCVPISNHLYFYWYRQILGQKVEFLVSFYNNEISEKSEIFDDQFSVERPDGSNFTLKIRSTKLEDSAMYFCASLTTTQIMSFGSGTRLTVV.

This sequence joins TRBV5-5 and TRBJ1-6; possible D gene TRBD1, 5 bases. CDR1 and CDR2 from the germline V gene are SGHKS and YYEKEE (reference sequence). Trimming took 0 bases from V and 10 from J, leaving 14 bases between them. The CDR3 has 15 residues. Written as DNA, the CDR3 is TGTGCCAGCAGCTTGGAGCAGGGCTCTTTGTCACCCCTCCACTTT. Translated: CASSLEQGSLSPLHF.

This clone was seen more than once but under ten times. This chain links TRBV4-2 with TRBJ1-2; tentative D call: TRBD1 (5 bases). CDR3 length: 14 residues. Germline loops: CDR1 LGHNA, CDR2 YNFKEQ. V lost 1 base and J lost 7, with 13 bases in between. CDR3 DNA sequence: TGTGCCAGCAGCCAAGGGACACTTCATACTGGCTACACCTTC. Its protein product is CASSQGTLHTGYTF.

This clone was counted only a few times. The rearrangement joins TRBV27 to TRBJ1-3; no definite D call. Germline loops: CDR1 MNHEY, CDR2 SMNVEV (reference sequence). This CDR3 contains 14 residues. V lost 4 bases and J lost 3, with 10 bases in between. CDR3 sequence (DNA): TGTGCCAGCAGTTCGACACTTAATGGAAACACCATATATTTT. Translated, it gives CASSSTLNGNTIYF.

The chain joins TRBV7-8 to TRBJ2-7; D is possibly TRBD2 (6 bases). The CDR3 runs 15 residues. Germline assignment: CDR1 SGHVS and CDR2 FQNEAQ. V was clipped by 2 bases and J by 7 bases, with 18 bases between them. CDR3 in amino acids: CASSLLRVEGGEQYF. The DNA of the CDR3 is TGTGCCAGCAGCTTACTCAGGGTTGAAGGAGGGGAGCAGTACTTC. Complete variable domain (other parts from reference TRBV7-8 and TRBJ2-7): GAGVSQSPRYKVAKRGQDVALRCDPISGHVSLFWYQQALGQGPEFLTYFQNEAQLDKSGLPSDRFFAERPEGSVSTLKIQRTQQEDSAVYLCASSLLRVEGGEQYFGPGTRLTVT.

The V and J genes are TRBV27 and TRBJ1-2; D gene ambiguous. This CDR3 is 13 amino acids long. The ends were cut back, 2 bases at V and 8 bases at J, with 12 bases in the middle. Germline V gene lookup returns CDR1 MNHEY and CDR2 SMNVEV (reference sequence). The CDR3 nucleotides read TGTGCCAGCAGTTTAGGTCCCGGGTTCGGCTACACCTTC. Protein product: CASSLGPGFGYTF.

V is TRBV6-5 and J is TRBJ2-7, with D perhaps matching TRBD2 (5 bases). With 6 bases removed from V and 0 bases from J, the gap between germline ends came to 9 bases. Germline CDR1 MNHEY, CDR2 SVGAGI. The CDR3 is 13 amino acids. CDR3 bases: TGTGCCAGCAGAGCGGCAGGCTCCTACGAGCAGTACTTC. Protein sequence: CASRAAGSYEQYF.